What follows are 19 T cell receptor beta chains derived from one specimen sequenced in a study of cytotoxic CD8 clonotypes in ibrutinib-treated CLL. Libraries were prepared by immunoSEQ multiplex PCR; TCRdb keeps only in-frame clonotypes and omits some of them. The sample records 330,000 or so clones, roughly 71% being singletons. The sample here was PBMCs, taken after 36 months of ibrutinib treatment. The receptors stem from a human donor with chronic lymphocytic leukemia.

This clone has more than one count but fewer than ten. The rearrangement uses TRBV6-1 and TRBJ2-7, with D perhaps assigned TRBD1 or TRBD2 (6 bases each). CDR1 is MNHNS, CDR2 SASEGT, per germline. V gave up 8 bases and J gave up 7 bases, with 15 bases separating them. This CDR3 comprises 12 residues. CDR3 coding DNA: TGTGCCAGCGGTCTAATAGGGGGGGAGCAGTACTTC. Protein product: CASGLIGGEQYF.

The V and J genes are TRBV11-3 and TRBJ1-4; 8 positions match TRBD1. Germline lookup yields CDR1 SGHNT and CDR2 YENEEA. The CDR3 has 15 residues. Trimming took 5 bases from V and 6 from J; bases not matched to a gene: 8. CDR3 protein: CASSLGQGSDEKLFF. The CDR3 DNA follows: TGTGCCAGCAGCCTAGGACAGGGTTCGGATGAAAAACTGTTTTTT.

The rearrangement joins TRBV27 to TRBJ1-5; no clear D gene. V was shortened by 3 bases and J by 0 bases, with 9 bases between the two germline ends. The CDR3 sequence is 15 residues long. The germline gives CDR1 MNHEY, CDR2 SMNVEV (reference sequence). The CDR3 DNA reads as TGTGCCAGCAGTTTTTGGGGAAATAGCAATCAGCCCCAGCATTTT. It is translated as CASSFWGNSNQPQHF.

V usage is TRBV10-3 and J usage is TRBJ1-1; D call uncertain. Germline V CDR1 and CDR2: ENHRY, SYGVKD. V lost 4 bases to trimming and J lost 0 bases, with 6 bases between them. The CDR3 contains 13 residues. CDR3 protein: CAISADVNTEAFF. The CDR3 coding sequence is TGTGCCATCAGTGCAGACGTGAACACTGAAGCTTTCTTT.

This clone was counted only a few times. Here the CDR3 DNA reads TGCGCCAGCAGCCAAGCTAGAAGCTCCTACGAGCAGTACTTC. This sequence encodes CASSQARSSYEQYF. The rearrangement uses TRBV4-1 and TRBJ2-7; D ambiguous. The germline CDR1 and CDR2 sequences are MGHRA and YSYEKL. Between the trimmed V and J ends, which lost 1 base and 0 bases, there was a span of 7 bases. The CDR3 loop spans 14 amino acids.

This chain joins TRBV6-5 and TRBJ1-6; D perhaps matches TRBD1 (5 bases). Germline assignment: CDR1 MNHEY and CDR2 SVGAGI. The V end was cut by 6 bases, the J end by 3 bases, with 12 bases between. CDR3 size: 15 residues. CDR3 sequence (DNA): TGTGCCAGCAGATCCGACAGCTTCTATAATTCACCCCTCCACTTT. Protein: CASRSDSFYNSPLHF.

The rearrangement links TRBV27 to TRBJ1-2, with 7 positions matching TRBD1. The CDR3 has 15 residues. Germline V CDR1 and CDR2: MNHEY, SMNVEV (reference sequence). Losses at the gene ends were 5 bases for V and 3 bases for J; bases not matched to a gene: 9. DNA of the CDR3: TGTGCCAGCAGTCCCGACAGGGTCCCGTACTATGGCTACACCTTC. Translated, it gives CASSPDRVPYYGYTF.

The chain links TRBV4-3 to TRBJ1-1; D is possibly TRBD1 (5 bases). The CDR3 is 15 amino acids. The V end lost 3 bases, the J end lost 9 bases, and 20 bases lay between the germline ends. Germline V gene lookup returns CDR1 LGHNA and CDR2 YSLEER. CDR3 in amino acids: CASSQTRGGDGKAFF. CDR3 in DNA: TGCGCCAGCAGCCAGACCCGCGGAGGGGATGGGAAAGCTTTCTTT.

This clone was detected only a few times. The rearrangement uses TRBV29-1 and TRBJ2-7, with D possibly being TRBD1 (5 bases). The CDR3 has 14 residues. Germline CDR1 SQVTM, CDR2 ANQGSEA. Deletions cut 6 bases from V and 0 bases from J, with 15 bases between. The CDR3: CSVREGAASYEQYF. CDR3 nucleotide sequence: TGCAGCGTCCGAGAAGGGGCCGCCTCCTACGAGCAGTACTTC.

The V call is TRBV6-4, the J call TRBJ2-3, with D hard to call. V dropped 5 bases and J dropped 6 bases, with 9 bases sitting between them. Germline lookup yields CDR1 MRHNA and CDR2 SNTAGT. The CDR3 runs 12 residues. This chain's CDR3 is CASSHLGDTQYF. DNA for the CDR3: TGTGCCAGCAGTCATCTAGGGGATACGCAGTATTTT.

This clone came up a few times. The CDR3 bases are TGTGCCAGCAGCCAAACTAGCAAGGCAGAGACCCAGTACTTC. It encodes CASSQTSKAETQYF. The chain recombines TRBV13 with TRBJ2-5; perhaps TRBD2 as D (6 bases). With 5 bases removed from V and 4 bases from J, the gap between germline ends came to 14 bases. Looked up from germline, CDR1 is PRHDT and CDR2 is FYEKMQ (reference sequence). The CDR3 consists of 14 residues.

V gene TRBV29-1 combines with J gene TRBJ2-7; D might be TRBD1 (6 bases). Germline V gene lookup returns CDR1 SQVTM and CDR2 ANQGSEA. The V and J ends lost 5 bases and 3 bases respectively, with 20 bases between them. The CDR3 covers 15 residues. The CDR3: CSVSLAGASFYEQYF. The CDR3 nucleotides read TGCAGCGTTTCGCTGGCAGGGGCATCCTTCTACGAGCAGTACTTC.

The CDR3 loop is CASSLGEGQGREQYF. DNA of the CDR3: TGTGCCAGCAGCTTAGGGGAAGGACAGGGCAGGGAGCAGTACTTC. This chain connects TRBV7-9 to TRBJ2-7; 8 bases match TRBD1. The CDR3 is 15 residues long. The V gene end was trimmed by 1 base and the J gene end by 7 bases; junction bases not matched to a gene: 9. The germline gives CDR1 SEHNR, CDR2 FQNEAQ (reference sequence).

The chain couples TRBV5-1 to TRBJ2-5; TRBD2 might be the D (6 bases). The V end was cut by 4 bases, the J end by 4 bases, with 14 bases between. This CDR3 comprises 14 residues. The germline CDR1 and CDR2 sequences are SGHRS and YFSETQ. The CDR3 nucleotides read TGCGCCAGCAGCCCCCGGGGCGGGATAGAGACCCAGTACTTC. Residues: CASSPRGGIETQYF.

The V call is TRBV7-8, the J call TRBJ2-3, with 7 bases identical to TRBD2. The V gene end was trimmed by 5 bases and the J gene end by 0 bases; junction bases not matched to a gene: 5. CDR3 length equals 15 residues. Germline CDR1 is SGHVS and CDR2 is FQNEAQ. The CDR3 sequence is CASSPSGTSTDTQYF. The DNA for the CDR3 is TGTGCCAGCAGCCCTAGCGGTACTAGCACAGATACGCAGTATTTT. Complete variable domain (other parts from reference TRBV7-8 and TRBJ2-3): GAGVSQSPRYKVAKRGQDVALRCDPISGHVSLFWYQQALGQGPEFLTYFQNEAQLDKSGLPSDRFFAERPEGSVSTLKIQRTQQEDSAVYLCASSPSGTSTDTQYFGPGTRLTVL.

The chain links TRBV18 to TRBJ2-1, with D perhaps matching TRBD2 (6 bases). Germline V gene data show CDR1 as KGHSH and CDR2 as LQKENI. The CDR3 sequence is 16 residues long. Trimming removed 7 bases from V and 4 bases from J, with 20 bases in between. CDR3 residues: CASWGGEQEVYNEQFF. CDR3 in DNA: TGTGCCAGCTGGGGAGGTGAACAGGAAGTTTACAATGAGCAGTTCTTC.

The V gene is TRBV29-1, the J gene TRBJ2-7, with 13 bases matching TRBD2. Germline V gene lookup returns CDR1 SQVTM and CDR2 ANQGSEA. V lost 6 bases to trimming and J lost 2 bases; unmatched junction nucleotides: 4. The CDR3 sequence is 14 residues long. The CDR3 loop reads CSVGGTSGTYEQYF. The DNA for the CDR3 is TGCAGCGTGGGTGGGACTAGCGGGACCTACGAGCAGTACTTC.

Here the CDR3 DNA reads TGCGCCAGCAGCCAACTCGGCCGCCTGGGGACAGGGGTTGCGGAGACCCAGTACTTC. This encodes CASSQLGRLGTGVAETQYF. The rearrangement joins TRBV4-1 to TRBJ2-5; 10 bases align to TRBD1. CDR1 and CDR2 (germline): MGHRA, YSYEKL. The CDR3 contains 19 residues. Trimming at V came to 2 bases and at J to 5 bases, leaving 17 bases not matched to a gene.

The chain combines TRBV9 with TRBJ2-1, with 8 positions matching TRBD2. The V segment lost 0 bases and the J segment 6 bases; nucleotides outside the gene matches: 8. CDR1 is SGDLS and CDR2 is YYNGEE in the germline V gene. The CDR3 totals 16 residues. CDR3 sequence: CASSVVGSGAANEQFF. The CDR3 coding sequence is TGTGCCAGCAGCGTAGTAGGTAGCGGGGCCGCCAATGAGCAGTTCTTC.